The next 9 T cell receptor beta chains were all read from a single sample in a study of T cells in Graves' hyperthyroidism and ophthalmopathy (dated by TCRdb to about 2019). Receptors were amplified or captured by multiplex PCR. Data came from an Illumina HiSeq 2000. The TCR beta CDR3 regions were amplified from the RNA transcripts. A first-round RT-PCR of the TCR CDR3 used the HTBI primer set with the Qiagen OneStep RT-PCR kit. TCRdb ran its own pipeline on the public reads, namely fastp trimming at Q25 and MiXCR clone calling, and kept in-frame beta chains. Here each entry gathers all rows of one CDR3 protein and keeps the most common genes and DNA. The sample table contains hundreds of thousands of distinct CDR3 sequences; only one count was recorded for 18% of them. Of the sample, around 17% is held by the ten largest clones. The sample was blood. The source of these receptors is a woman aged 45 to 65 with Graves' hyperthyroidism that later progressed to Graves' ophthalmopathy.

This clonotype was observed a few times. The chain couples TRBV4-1 to TRBJ2-1, with D perhaps TRBD1 (5 bases). The CDR3 is 13 residues long. V was cut by 2 bases and J by 7 bases, with 9 bases left in between. Germline V gene lookup returns CDR1 MGHRA and CDR2 YSYEKL. The CDR3 region has the DNA TGCGCCAGCAGCCAACGCAGGGTGAATGAGCAGTTCTTC. This sequence encodes CASSQRRVNEQFF.

This clonotype was counted between two and nine times. The chain uses TRBV10-3 and TRBJ2-1; 11 bases map to TRBD2. CDR3 size: 15 residues. In germline, CDR1 is ENHRY, CDR2 SYGVKD. Trimming removed 4 bases from V and 5 bases from J; junction bases left unmatched: 4. In DNA, the CDR3 is TGTGCCATCAGTGCGTCTAGCGGGGGGAACAATGAGCAGTTCTTC. Encoded protein: CAISASSGGNNEQFF.

This clonotype has only one observation. The chain couples TRBV3-1 to TRBJ2-7; TRBD2 matches at 7 bases. The CDR3 is 14 residues long. V shed 2 bases, J shed 1 base, and the junction held 2 bases outside the gene matches. CDR1 is LGHDT, CDR2 YNNKEL, per germline (reference sequence). The CDR3 DNA reads as TGTGCCAGCAGCCAATCGGGGGGTTCCTACGAGCAGTACTTC. As protein: CASSQSGGSYEQYF.

This clonotype was detected ten times or more. This chain uses TRBV3-1 with TRBJ2-3; 11 nucleotides match TRBD2. CDR3 length: 16 amino acids. Germline assignment: CDR1 LGHDT and CDR2 YNNKEL (reference sequence). V was pared by 7 bases and J by 2 bases, with 8 bases of the junction left unmatched. This CDR3 reads CASTPTSGGTTDTQYF. Written as DNA, the CDR3 is TGTGCCAGCACGCCTACTAGCGGGGGAACCACAGATACGCAGTATTTT.

The rearrangement joins TRBV19 to TRBJ2-1; 8 nucleotides agree with TRBD1. Germline lookup yields CDR1 LNHDA and CDR2 SQIVND (reference sequence). J was trimmed by 7 bases and V by 5 bases; bases with no gene match: 7. This CDR3 is built from 14 residues. The CDR3 reads CASSLQGDKNEQFF. The CDR3 DNA reads TGTGCCAGTAGTTTACAGGGGGACAAGAATGAGCAGTTCTTC.

The rearrangement uses TRBV2 and TRBJ2-1; perhaps TRBD1 as D (6 bases). The germline CDR1 and CDR2 sequences are SNHLY and FYNNEI. Trimming stripped 7 bases from V and 3 bases from J, with 10 bases between. The CDR3 has 13 amino acids. CDR3 residues: CASNRDNYNEQFF. CDR3 DNA: TGTGCCAGCAACCGGGACAACTACAATGAGCAGTTCTTC.

Points on this clonotype: The junction does not match germline at one end; this may be a read error. The genes are TRBV9 and TRBJ2-5; D unresolved. Germline lookup yields CDR1 SGDLS and CDR2 YYNGEE. The CDR3 is 15 amino acids. The CDR3 sequence is CASSLNGLVKETKYF. CDR3 sequence (DNA): TGTGCCAGCAGCCTAAATGGTTTAGTGAAAGAGACCAAGTACTTC.

At least ten counts were recorded for this clonotype. The rearrangement uses TRBV20-1 and TRBJ2-7, with unresolved D. V was trimmed by 4 bases and J by 4 bases, leaving 17 bases between them. The CDR3 is 14 residues long. Germline V gene data show CDR1 as DFQATT and CDR2 as SNEGSKA (reference sequence). CDR3 nucleotides: TGCAGTGCTACCAGCCTCACACTGGGGTACGAGCAGTACTTC. Translating it yields CSATSLTLGYEQYF.

Comment on this clonotype: Its ends do not fully match the called genes, so a read error is possible. The chain uses TRBV4-1 and TRBJ1-2, with 8 bases matching TRBD1. The CDR3 is made up of 16 amino acids. Germline CDR1 and CDR2: MGHRA and YSYEKL. CDR3 protein: CASSRTGTGANYGYTF. Written as DNA, the CDR3 is TGCGCCAGCAGCCGGACAGGGACAGGCGCTAATTATGGCTACACCTTC.